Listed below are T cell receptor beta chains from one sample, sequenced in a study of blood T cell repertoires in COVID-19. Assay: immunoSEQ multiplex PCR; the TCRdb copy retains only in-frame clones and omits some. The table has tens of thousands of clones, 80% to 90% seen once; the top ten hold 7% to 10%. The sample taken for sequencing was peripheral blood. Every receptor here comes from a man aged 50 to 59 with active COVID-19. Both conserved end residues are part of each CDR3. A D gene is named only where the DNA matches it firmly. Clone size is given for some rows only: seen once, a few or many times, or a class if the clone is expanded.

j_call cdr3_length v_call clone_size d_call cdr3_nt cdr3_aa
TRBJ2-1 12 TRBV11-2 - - TGTGCCAGCAGCTATAATAGCAATGAGCAGTTCTTC CASSYNSNEQFF
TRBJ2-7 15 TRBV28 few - TGTGCCAGCAGTCCCCTGATAGGGGGTACCTACGAGCAGTACTTC CASSPLIGGTYEQYF
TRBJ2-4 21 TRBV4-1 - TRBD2 TGCGCCAGCAGCCAGGTTACTAGCGGGACCCTCTTACACAAAGCCAAAAACATTCAGTACTTC CASSQVTSGTLLHKAKNIQYF
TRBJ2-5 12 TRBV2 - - TGTGCCAGCAACCAGGGTCAGGAGACCCAGTACTTC CASNQGQETQYF
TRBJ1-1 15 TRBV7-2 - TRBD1 TGTGCCAGCAGCTTACTGACAGGGAGGAGTACTGAAGCTTTCTTT CASSLLTGRSTEAFF
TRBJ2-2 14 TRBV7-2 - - TGTGCCAGCAGTCTTACAGGGTCCACCGGGGAGCTGTTTTTT CASSLTGSTGELFF
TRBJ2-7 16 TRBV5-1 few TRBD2 TGCGCCAGCAGCTCCTCTTTACTAGCGGGGGCCTACGAGCAGTACTTC CASSSSLLAGAYEQYF
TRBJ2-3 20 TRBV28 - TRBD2 TGTGCCAGCAGTGGCCTGGGGCTAGCGGGGGGGCAGGTGGGCACAGATACGCAGTATTTT CASSGLGLAGGQVGTDTQYF
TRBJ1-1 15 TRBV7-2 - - TGTGCCAGCAGCTTAGCGTTAGGGGCGAACACTGAAGCTTTCTTT CASSLALGANTEAFF
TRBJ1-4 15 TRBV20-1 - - TGCAGTGCTAGTAGGGGTGGAGGGTTTAAGGAAAAACTGTTTTTT CSASRGGGFKEKLFF
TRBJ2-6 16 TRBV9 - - TGTGCCAGCAGTCGTAGAGCGGTCTCTGGGGCCAACGTCCTGACTTTC CASSRRAVSGANVLTF
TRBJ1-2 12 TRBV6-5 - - TGTGCCAGCCACACAGGGACCAATGGCTACACCTTC CASHTGTNGYTF
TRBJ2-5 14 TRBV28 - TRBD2 TGTGCCAGCATTGGCGGGGGGGCCAAAGAGACCCAGTACTTC CASIGGGAKETQYF
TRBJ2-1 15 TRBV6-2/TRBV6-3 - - TGTGCCAGCAGTCAATATGACGGGACTTTCAATGAGCAGTTCTTC CASSQYDGTFNEQFF
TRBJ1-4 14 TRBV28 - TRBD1 TGTGCCAGCAGTTTGACAGGGGGTGGTGAAAAACTGTTTTTT CASSLTGGGEKLFF
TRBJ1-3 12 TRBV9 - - TGTGCCAGCAGCGCCGGGCCGGGGGCCATATATTTT CASSAGPGAIYF
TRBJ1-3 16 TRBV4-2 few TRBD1 TGTGCCAGCAGCCAACACGGGACAGACTCTGGAAACACCATATATTTT CASSQHGTDSGNTIYF
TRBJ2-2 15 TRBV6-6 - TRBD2 TGTGCCAGCAGTAATAGCGGGGCGAACACCGGGGAGCTGTTTTTT CASSNSGANTGELFF
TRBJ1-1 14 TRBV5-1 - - TGCGCCAGCAGCTTGGCGTCTGTCCGGAGTGAAGCTTTCTTT CASSLASVRSEAFF
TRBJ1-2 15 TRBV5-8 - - TGTGCCAGCAGCCCCTTTTCCACCCGGCGGTATGGCTACACCTTC CASSPFSTRRYGYTF
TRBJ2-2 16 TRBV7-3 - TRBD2 TGTGCCAGCAGCCTTAGCGGGGGTGCGAACACCGGGGAGCTGTTTTTT CASSLSGGANTGELFF
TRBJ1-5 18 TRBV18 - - TGTGCCAGCTCACCAAAGAGGGCCCAGGGCGGGGGCAATCAGCCCCAGCATTTT CASSPKRAQGGGNQPQHF
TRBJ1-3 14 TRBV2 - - TGTGCCAGCAGTGAAACGAGCTCTGGAAACACCATATATTTT CASSETSSGNTIYF
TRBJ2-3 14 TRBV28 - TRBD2 TGTGCCAGCAGTGAGCGGGGGATCACAGATACGCAGTATTTT CASSERGITDTQYF
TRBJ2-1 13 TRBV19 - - TGTGCCAGTAGTATTGCCCAGAACAATGAGCAGTTCTTC CASSIAQNNEQFF
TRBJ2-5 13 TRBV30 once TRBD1 TGTGCCGGAAGGGGGCAGGGCGGGGAGACCCAGTACTTC CAGRGQGGETQYF
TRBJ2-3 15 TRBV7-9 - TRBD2 TGTGCCAGCAGCTTTCCTAGCGGGGGTACAGATACGCAGTATTTT CASSFPSGGTDTQYF
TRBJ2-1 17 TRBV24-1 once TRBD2 TGTGCCACCAGTGATTTGCGGTCGGCGGGGGGGTACAATGAGCAGTTCTTC CATSDLRSAGGYNEQFF
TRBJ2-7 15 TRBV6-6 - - TGTGCCAGCAGTAATACAAAAGGCGGGTCCTACGAGCAGTACTTC CASSNTKGGSYEQYF
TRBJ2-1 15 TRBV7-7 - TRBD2 TGTGCTAGCAGCCCCTTTATAGGCGGGGGGAGTGAGCAGTTCTTC CASSPFIGGGSEQFF
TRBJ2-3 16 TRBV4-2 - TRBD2 TGTGCCAGCAGCCAGGAACGGACTAGCGGGAGAGATACGCAGTATTTT CASSQERTSGRDTQYF
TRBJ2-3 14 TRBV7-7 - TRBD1 TGTGCTAGCAGCCGCGGACAGGGTTCCGATACGCAGTATTTT CASSRGQGSDTQYF
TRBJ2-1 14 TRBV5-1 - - TGCGCCAGCAGTCCACAGTCCTCCTACAATGAGCAGTTCTTC CASSPQSSYNEQFF
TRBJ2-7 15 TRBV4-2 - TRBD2 TGTGCCAGCAGCCAAGACAGCGGGGGTCTGGACGAGCAGTACTTC CASSQDSGGLDEQYF
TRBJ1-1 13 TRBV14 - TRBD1 TGTGCCAGCAGCGCTGATTGGACAGGTGAAGCTTTCTTT CASSADWTGEAFF
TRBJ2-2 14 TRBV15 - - TGTGCCACCAGCAGCCAGGTTCTTACCGGGGAGCTGTTTTTT CATSSQVLTGELFF
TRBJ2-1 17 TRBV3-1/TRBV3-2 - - TGTGCCAGCAGCCCACCAAGTGGGCGCTCCTCCTACAATGAGCAGTTCTTC CASSPPSGRSSYNEQFF
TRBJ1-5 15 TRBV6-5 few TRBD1 TGTGCCAGCAGTTGGGGACAGGGGGGCAATCAGCCCCAGCATTTT CASSWGQGGNQPQHF
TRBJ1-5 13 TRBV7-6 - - TGTGCCAGCAGCCCACGACAGGATCAGCCCCAGCATTTT CASSPRQDQPQHF
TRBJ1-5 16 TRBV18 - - TGTGCCAGCTCACCATCCCGTCACAGACCGGGGGAGCCCCAGCATTTT CASSPSRHRPGEPQHF
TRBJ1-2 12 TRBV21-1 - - TGTGCCAGCAGCGGCGGGCCTGATGGCTACACCTTC CASSGGPDGYTF
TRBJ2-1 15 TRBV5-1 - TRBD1 TGCGCCAGCAGGTCCGGGACAGGGGGCCATAATGAGCAGTTCTTC CASRSGTGGHNEQFF
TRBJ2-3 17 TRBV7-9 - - TGTGCCAGCAGCTTAGGTTTCAGGGGCGTAGAGGGAGATACGCAGTATTTT CASSLGFRGVEGDTQYF
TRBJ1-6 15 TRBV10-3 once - TGTGCCATCAGTGAGTCAAGGGGCGCGGATTCACCCCTCCACTTT CAISESRGADSPLHF
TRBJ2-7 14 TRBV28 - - TGTGCCAGCAAGATCAGGGGCATCTCCTACGAGCAGTACTTC CASKIRGISYEQYF